What follows are 19 T cell receptor beta chains derived from one specimen sequenced in a study of blood T cell repertoires in COVID-19. Clones were sequenced by immunoSEQ multiplex PCR, and TCRdb holds only the in-frame ones, with some missing. The data show approximately 60,000 clones, roughly 92% seen once. The specimen was peripheral blood. The receptors come from a man in his sixties or seventies with active COVID-19.

This chain uses TRBV5-1 with TRBJ2-2; TRBD1 matches at 9 bases. Germline lookup yields CDR1 SGHRS and CDR2 YFSETQ. CDR3 length equals 14 residues. The junction had 1 base not matched to a gene; V was cut back by 1 base and J by 6 bases. The CDR3 here is CASSLRQGAGELFF. Here the CDR3 DNA reads TGCGCCAGCAGCTTGCGACAGGGGGCCGGGGAGCTGTTTTTT.

The DNA for the CDR3 is TGTGCCAGCAGTCTGCGACAGGGTGAGCAGTTCTTC. This translates into CASSLRQGEQFF. This sequence joins TRBV27 and TRBJ2-1; 7 bases are a match to TRBD1. V dropped 5 bases and J dropped 9; count of bases not matched to a gene: 4. CDR1 MNHEY and CDR2 SMNVEV come from the germline V gene (reference sequence). This CDR3 is 12 amino acids long.

The rearrangement links TRBV4-3 to TRBJ1-3; D is unresolved. The CDR3 has 14 residues. CDR1 and CDR2 (germline): LGHNA, YSLEER. With 0 bases removed from V and 2 bases from J, the gap between germline ends came to 5 bases. CDR3 protein: CASSQDTAGNTIYF. CDR3 nucleotide sequence: TGCGCCAGCAGCCAAGATACGGCTGGAAACACCATATATTTT.

The count of this clone is one. The chain's CDR3 is CASSDSGVGYGYTF. The CDR3 nucleotides read TGTGCCAGCAGCGATTCAGGGGTGGGCTATGGCTACACCTTC. The chain employs TRBV9 and TRBJ1-2, with D maybe TRBD1 (6 bases). CDR3 size: 14 residues. The V end lost 3 bases, the J end lost 4 bases, and 13 bases lay between the germline ends. In germline, CDR1 is SGDLS, CDR2 YYNGEE.

The chain employs TRBV5-1 and TRBJ1-2; D is unclear. The V end was cut by 4 bases, the J end by 8 bases, with 15 bases between. This CDR3 comprises 13 residues. Germline-derived CDR1 and CDR2 are SGHRS and YFSETQ. DNA for the CDR3: TGCGCCAGCAGCCTACGTCAAGAGTTGGGCTACACCTTC. This codes for CASSLRQELGYTF.

This clone occurred once. The chain links TRBV10-3 to TRBJ2-1; 10 bases match TRBD1. Per the germline V gene, CDR1 is ENHRY and CDR2 is SYGVKD. The CDR3 has 16 amino acids. The trim removed 5 bases at V and 4 bases at J, leaving 8 bases unmatched. The CDR3 loop reads CAISTRDRGLYNEQFF. The CDR3 bases are TGTGCCATCAGTACCCGGGACAGGGGACTTTACAATGAGCAGTTCTTC.

This clone was seen just once. This sequence joins TRBV25-1 and TRBJ2-2; 7 bases line up with TRBD1. Germline CDR1 reads MGHDK; CDR2 reads SYGVNS. CDR3 length: 17 amino acids. The trim removed 4 bases at V and 0 bases at J, leaving 8 bases unmatched. CDR3 sequence reads: CASSVNWDSANTGELFF. The CDR3 region has the DNA TGTGCCAGCAGTGTAAATTGGGACAGCGCGAACACCGGGGAGCTGTTTTTT.

The V and J genes are TRBV7-9 and TRBJ2-3, with TRBD1 as a possible D gene (5 bases). The length of the CDR3 is 14 residues. V lost 5 bases and J lost 9, with 18 bases in between. Germline CDR1 reads SEHNR; CDR2 reads FQNEAQ (reference sequence). CDR3 residues: CASSLGARWGTQYF. CDR3 nucleotides: TGTGCCAGCAGCCTTGGGGCTCGGTGGGGCACGCAGTATTTT.

The chain has TRBV3-1 (or the pseudogene TRBV3-2) and TRBJ1-4, with 9 bases matching TRBD1. This CDR3 has 15 amino acids. The V and J ends lost 3 bases and 6 bases, in that order; junction bases with no gene match: 5. Germline V lookup: CDR1 LGHDT, CDR2 YNNKEL (reference sequence). The CDR3 bases are TGTGCCAGCAGCCACACGGGACAGGGTCATGAAAAACTGTTTTTT. Its translation is CASSHTGQGHEKLFF.

CDR3: CASGLGQGGQPQHF. In DNA, the CDR3 is TGTGCTAGTGGTTTGGGACAGGGCGGACAGCCCCAGCATTTT. The chain carries TRBV12-5 and TRBJ1-5; 7 nucleotides align to TRBD1. Trimming took 1 base from V and 7 from J; bases not matched to a gene: 4. CDR1 is LGHNT, CDR2 FRNRAP, per germline. There are 14 residues in the CDR3.

This rearrangement joins TRBV27 to TRBJ1-1, with 7 bases lining up with TRBD1. The J segment lost 1 base and the V segment lost 3 bases, leaving 5 bases of the junction unmatched. This CDR3 comprises 15 residues. CDR1 MNHEY and CDR2 SMNVEV come from the germline V gene (reference sequence). DNA of the CDR3: TGTGCCAGCAGTTTGGGGACAGTTAGGAACACTGAAGCTTTCTTT. This translates into CASSLGTVRNTEAFF.

V gene TRBV24-1 combines with J gene TRBJ2-7; 7 nucleotides match TRBD2. This CDR3 has 13 residues. The V gene end was trimmed by 5 bases and the J gene end by 2 bases; junction bases not matched to a gene: 2. CDR1 and CDR2 (germline): KGHDR, SFDVKD. CDR3 nucleotide sequence: TGTGCCACCAGTGTGGGACTACCCTACGAGCAGTACGTC. Translation: CATSVGLPYEQYV.

This clone was seen only a few times. The V gene is TRBV11-3, the J gene TRBJ1-4; a possible D gene is TRBD1 (6 bases). V was clipped by 5 bases and J by 1 base, with 14 bases between them. Germline CDR1 and CDR2: SGHNT and YENEEA. The CDR3 is 16 residues long. The CDR3 nucleotides read TGTGCCAGCAGCGGACCAGGGGTTGGAACTAATGAAAAACTGTTTTTT. This translates into CASSGPGVGTNEKLFF.

The chain is built from TRBV7-2 and TRBJ2-3, with TRBD1 as a possible D gene (5 bases). The germline V gene has CDR1 SGHTA and CDR2 FQGNSA. Trimming took off 5 bases at V and 0 bases at J, with 9 bases between the two ends. CDR3 length: 14 amino acids. CDR3: CASSIQESTDTQYF. CDR3 sequence (DNA): TGTGCCAGCAGCATACAGGAGAGCACAGATACGCAGTATTTT. The full variable domain, completed using reference TRBV7-2 and TRBJ2-3, is GAGVSQSPSNKVTEKGKDVELRCDPISGHTALYWYRQSLGQGLEFLIYFQGNSAPDKSGLPSDRFSAERTGGSVSTLTIQRTQQEDSAVYLCASSIQESTDTQYFGPGTRLTVL.

The rearrangement uses TRBV6-2 or TRBV6-3 and TRBJ2-1; D perhaps matches TRBD1 (6 bases). The CDR3 totals 15 residues. Germline CDR1 and CDR2: MNHEY and SVGEGT. The V end was cut by 4 bases, the J end by 0 bases, with 10 bases between. The CDR3 sequence is CASSLQGPSYNEQFF. CDR3 sequence (DNA): TGTGCCAGCAGTTTACAGGGCCCCTCCTACAATGAGCAGTTCTTC.

This chain connects TRBV6-5 to TRBJ2-1; a possible D gene is TRBD1 (6 bases). The CDR3 totals 15 residues. The ends were cut back, 6 bases at V and 11 bases at J, with 23 bases in the middle. The germline CDR1 and CDR2 sequences are MNHEY and SVGAGI. Here the CDR3 reads CASRPTGTRGTQQFF. The CDR3 nucleotides read TGTGCCAGCAGACCAACCGGGACAAGGGGAACCCAGCAGTTCTTC.

The rearrangement uses TRBV5-5 and TRBJ1-2; TRBD1 matches 8 bases. Germline V gene data show CDR1 as SGHKS and CDR2 as YYEKEE (reference sequence). The CDR3 is made up of 14 amino acids. J lost 2 bases, V lost 3 bases, and 3 bases had no gene match. This CDR3 reads CASSYGTGNYGYTF. The CDR3 nucleotides read TGTGCCAGCAGCTACGGGACAGGCAACTATGGCTACACCTTC. Combining the CDR3 with reference TRBV5-5 and TRBJ1-2 gives the whole variable domain DAGVTQSPTHLIKTRGQQVTLRCSPISGHKSVSWYQQVLGQGPQFIFQYYEKEERGRGNFPDRFSARQFPNYSSELNVNALLLGDSALYLCASSYGTGNYGYTFGSGTRLTVV.

The rearrangement links TRBV5-4 to TRBJ1-6, with 7 bases that match TRBD1. The CDR3 is 15 residues long. CDR1 is SGHNT, CDR2 YYREEE, per germline (reference sequence). J lost 7 bases, V lost 5 bases, and 9 bases had no gene match. CDR3 loop: CASRQMGQTNSPLHF. As DNA, the CDR3 is TGTGCCAGCAGGCAGATGGGACAGACCAATTCACCCCTCCACTTT.

This sequence joins TRBV6-2 or TRBV6-3 and TRBJ2-7; 10 positions match TRBD2. In germline, CDR1 is MNHEY, CDR2 SVGEGT. The CDR3 contains 17 residues. V shed 0 bases and J 5 bases; nucleotides not matched to a gene: 10. CDR3 in DNA: TGTGCCAGCAGTTACTCGAGTAGCGGGGGGACGTTGAACGAGCAGTACTTC. It encodes CASSYSSSGGTLNEQYF.